This note documents a single T cell receptor (beta chain) sequence. Its antigen is as yet unknown. The data were obtained in a study of Ad26.COV2.S vaccination and SARS-CoV-2 variants. Germline-derived CDR1 and CDR2 are KGHDR and SFDVKD. Trimming took 3 bases from V and 7 from J; bases not matched to a gene: 10. This CDR3 comprises 17 residues. Assay: immunoSEQ multiplex PCR; the TCRdb copy retains only in-frame clones and omits some. The table shows about 100,000 clones, with about 78% occurring only once. The study, taken as a whole, reports: Total T cell responses were possibly underestimated by TCR breadth and depth analyses. Comparable non-spike TCR breadth was observed in vaccine and placebo recipients. Vaccinees displayed broader spike-specific TCR repertoires than placebo recipients. Reportedly, after vaccination the spike-specific CD8+ and CD4+ T cell responses displayed substantial breadth.

V gene TRBV24-1 combines with J gene TRBJ1-5; TRBD1 matches 11 bases. The specimen comprised peripheral blood, sampled after recovery from COVID-19. This TCR came from a human donor who had recovered from COVID-19. This CDR3 reads CATSDPSGTGGDQPQHF. The CDR3 DNA is TGTGCCACCAGTGATCCTTCCGGGACAGGGGGGGACCAGCCCCAGCATTTT.